The rows below give T cell receptor beta chains drawn from one sample of a study of neurological immune-mediated disorders. TCRdb fed the 5' RACE reads into MiXCR, producing one record per CDR3 protein. The sample includes 50,000 to 75,000 distinct CDR3 sequences, approximately 4.1% seen only once; the top ten take roughly 2.7%. The sequencing sample was made of PBMCs. The receptors derive from a middle-aged man with multiple sclerosis. Each CDR3 is given with its conserved first and last residue. The order of the fields is V gene, D gene, J gene, clone size, CDR3 protein, CDR3 DNA. A D gene is named only where the DNA matches it firmly. Rows may omit the clone size; those that give it use once, few, many or a size class.

TRBV12-3/TRBV12-4	-	TRBJ1-1	many	CASSLQGNTEAFF	TGTGCCAGCAGCTTACAAGGAAACACTGAAGCTTTCTTT
TRBV4-3	-	TRBJ2-7	many	CASSQEIQGFNEQYF	TGCGCCAGCAGCCAAGAGATACAGGGATTCAACGAGCAGTACTTC
TRBV4-3	-	TRBJ2-2	many	CASSQEWGIWGGELFF	TGCGCCAGCAGCCAAGAGTGGGGGATATGGGGAGGAGAGCTGTTTTTT
TRBV20-1	TRBD2	TRBJ2-2	many	CSATGTSLSGELFF	TGCAGTGCTACCGGGACTAGCCTTTCCGGGGAGCTGTTTTTT
TRBV6-5	-	TRBJ1-3	-	CASSQEAYSGNTIYF	TGTGCCAGCAGTCAAGAAGCCTACTCTGGAAACACCATATATTTT
TRBV5-1	-	TRBJ2-3	many	CASSLLSGEDTQYF	TGCGCCAGCAGCTTGTTGAGCGGAGAGGATACGCAGTATTTT
TRBV2	-	TRBJ2-6	many	CASSAGGPSGANVLTF	TGTGCCAGCAGCGCAGGCGGACCCTCTGGGGCCAACGTCCTGACTTTC
TRBV18	-	TRBJ2-5	-	CASSPSRVETQYF	TGTGCCAGCTCACCCTCCAGGGTTGAGACCCAGTACTTC
TRBV4-1	TRBD2	TRBJ2-6	-	CASSSVRVPGGSGAKVLTF	TGCGCCAGCAGCTCCGTACGGGTGCCGGGGGGTTCTGGGGCCAAAGTCCTGACTTTC
TRBV4-1	-	TRBJ1-2	many	CASSQDLGNYGYTF	TGCGCCAGCAGCCAAGATTTGGGGAACTATGGCTACACCTTC
TRBV21-1	-	TRBJ2-7	-	CASSKPRMGEQYF	TGTGCCAGCAGCAAACCCCGCATGGGCGAGCAGTACTTC
TRBV6-6	TRBD1	TRBJ1-4	many	CASSYSTGGTTNEKLFF	TGTGCCAGCAGTTACTCCACAGGGGGGACAACTAATGAAAAACTGTTTTTT
TRBV20-1	TRBD1	TRBJ1-5	many	CSARDIGRGPNQPQHF	TGCAGTGCTAGAGATATCGGCAGGGGGCCCAATCAGCCCCAGCATTTT
TRBV7-2	-	TRBJ2-3	medium-sized	CASSLALGVAGPDTQYF	TGTGCCAGCAGCTTAGCGTTGGGAGTAGCCGGGCCGGATACGCAGTATTTT
TRBV5-1	-	TRBJ1-2	-	CASSEDPTLEEGYTF	TGCGCCAGCAGCGAAGACCCGACCCTTGAGGAAGGCTACACCTTC
TRBV6-5	-	TRBJ1-4	many	CASSYSGASGEKLFF	TGTGCCAGCAGTTACTCGGGGGCTTCGGGTGAAAAACTGTTTTTT
TRBV6-1	-	TRBJ1-1	many	CASSGQDWNTEAFF	TGTGCCAGCAGTGGGCAGGATTGGAACACTGAAGCTTTCTTT
TRBV12-3/TRBV12-4	-	TRBJ2-3	many	CASSFFGRTDTQYF	TGTGCCAGCAGTTTTTTCGGACGCACAGATACGCAGTATTTT
TRBV5-1	TRBD2	TRBJ2-1	many	CASTLAGDSYNEQFF	TGCGCCAGCACGCTAGCGGGAGACTCCTACAATGAGCAGTTCTTC
TRBV21-1	-	TRBJ1-5	few	CASSKVGENSNQPQHF	TGTGCCAGCAGCAAAGTTGGAGAGAATAGCAATCAGCCCCAGCATTTT
TRBV9	-	TRBJ1-2	many	CASSPLGTTLGYGYTF	TGTGCCAGCAGCCCTCTCGGGACGACACTCGGCTATGGCTACACCTTC
TRBV2	-	TRBJ2-3	many	CASTDVGRWTDTQYF	TGTGCCAGCACGGACGTGGGGCGTTGGACAGATACGCAGTATTTT
TRBV12-3/TRBV12-4	-	TRBJ1-2	many	CASSPLLGAGGYTF	TGTGCCAGCAGTCCCCTGTTGGGGGCGGGAGGCTACACCTTC
TRBV7-2	-	TRBJ2-3	many	CASSSTADGGGRSTDTQYF	TGTGCCAGCAGCTCCACGGCGGATGGGGGGGGGCGAAGCACAGATACGCAGTATTTT
TRBV4-1	-	TRBJ2-1	many	CASSRARGRDEQFF	TGCGCCAGCAGCCGGGCTAGGGGCCGGGATGAGCAGTTCTTC
TRBV7-9	-	TRBJ1-1	many	CASSLAGGRTEAFF	TGTGCCAGCAGCTTAGCAGGGGGGAGGACTGAAGCTTTCTTT
TRBV6-6	-	TRBJ2-7	many	CASSYMGDEQYF	TGTGCCAGCAGTTACATGGGGGACGAGCAGTACTTC
TRBV30	-	TRBJ1-1	many	CAWSPRRTEAFF	TGTGCCTGGAGTCCCCGACGCACTGAAGCTTTCTTT
TRBV10-2	-	TRBJ2-5	-	CASSVAWDQETQYF	TGCGCCAGCAGTGTAGCCTGGGACCAAGAGACCCAGTACTTC
TRBV12-3/TRBV12-4	TRBD1	TRBJ2-2	many	CASSTGQGRTGELFF	TGTGCCAGCAGTACGGGACAGGGGCGCACCGGGGAGCTGTTTTTT
TRBV24-1	-	TRBJ2-3	few	CATSDLATDTQYF	TGTGCCACCAGTGATTTGGCCACAGATACGCAGTATTTT
TRBV29-1	TRBD1	TRBJ1-1	many	CSVHKTGVGTEAFF	TGCAGCGTTCATAAGACAGGGGTTGGCACTGAAGCTTTCTTT
TRBV2	-	TRBJ2-3	-	CASSEERVSTQYF	TGTGCCAGCAGTGAAGAGAGAGTGTCTACGCAGTATTTT
TRBV4-3	TRBD1	TRBJ2-1	many	CASSQEWRTGHWNEQFF	TGCGCCAGCAGCCAAGAGTGGCGGACAGGGCATTGGAATGAGCAGTTCTTC
TRBV6-6	-	TRBJ1-2	many	CASSYSQGGYTF	TGTGCCAGCAGTTACAGCCAGGGGGGCTACACCTTC
TRBV14	TRBD2	TRBJ2-3	many	CASSPTSVRDTQYF	TGTGCCAGCAGCCCGACTAGCGTTCGAGATACGCAGTATTTT
TRBV2	-	TRBJ2-3	many	CASSASRPQEGYTQYF	TGTGCCAGCAGCGCCTCGCGACCCCAGGAGGGATATACGCAGTATTTT
TRBV20-1	TRBD1	TRBJ2-7	many	CSASRDREYF	TGCAGTGCTAGCCGGGACAGAGAGTACTTC
TRBV29-1	-	TRBJ1-1	many	CSVVGVMNTEAFF	TGCAGCGTTGTGGGGGTTATGAACACTGAAGCTTTCTTT
TRBV20-1	TRBD1	TRBJ1-2	many	CRGQGSRQGYTF	TGCAGGGGACAGGGGTCACGTCAAGGCTACACCTTC
TRBV9	-	TRBJ2-1	many	CASRAGTASLKGSYNEQFF	TGTGCCAGCAGGGCGGGGACAGCTAGCTTGAAGGGCTCCTACAATGAGCAGTTCTTC
TRBV20-1	-	TRBJ1-5	many	CSASLTGGQPQHF	TGCAGTGCTAGTCTGACCGGGGGTCAGCCCCAGCATTTT
TRBV29-1	-	TRBJ2-1	many	CSVEGRSLADEQFF	TGCAGCGTCGAGGGACGATCATTAGCGGATGAGCAGTTCTTC
TRBV4-3	TRBD1	TRBJ2-7	many	CASSVNRGRYEQYF	TGCGCCAGCAGCGTAAACAGGGGGCGGTACGAGCAGTACTTC
TRBV20-1	-	TRBJ2-3	many	CSAESPPGTSTDTQYF	TGCAGTGCTGAGAGCCCGCCGGGCACTAGCACAGATACGCAGTATTTT
TRBV7-2	TRBD2	TRBJ2-3	many	CASSFSGGRSDTQYF	TGTGCCAGCAGCTTTAGCGGGGGGAGGTCAGATACGCAGTATTTT